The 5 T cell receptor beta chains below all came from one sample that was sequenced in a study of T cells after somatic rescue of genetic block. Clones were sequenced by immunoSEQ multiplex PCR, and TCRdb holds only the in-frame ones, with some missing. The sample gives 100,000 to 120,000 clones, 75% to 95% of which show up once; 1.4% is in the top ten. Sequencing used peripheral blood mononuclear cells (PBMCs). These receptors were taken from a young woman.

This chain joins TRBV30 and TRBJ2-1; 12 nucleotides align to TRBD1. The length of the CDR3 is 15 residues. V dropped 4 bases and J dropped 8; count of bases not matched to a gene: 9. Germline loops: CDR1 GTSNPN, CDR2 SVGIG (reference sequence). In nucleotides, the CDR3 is TGTGCCTGGACCCCGGGACAGGGGGCAGGCGATGAGCAGTTCTTC. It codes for CAWTPGQGAGDEQFF.

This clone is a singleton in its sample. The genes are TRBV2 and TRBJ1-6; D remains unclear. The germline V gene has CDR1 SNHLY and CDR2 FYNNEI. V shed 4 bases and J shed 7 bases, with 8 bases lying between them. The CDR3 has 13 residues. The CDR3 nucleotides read TGTGCCAGCAGTGCGGCAAGGAATTCACCCCTCCACTTT. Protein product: CASSAARNSPLHF.

CDR3 loop: CASRPGQLKKLFF. The CDR3 nucleotides are TGTGCCAGCCGACCGGGACAGCTAAAAAAACTGTTTTTT. The chain has TRBV27 and TRBJ1-4, with 7 bases aligning to TRBD1. The CDR3 is made up of 13 amino acids. Germline values: CDR1 MNHEY, CDR2 SMNVEV (reference sequence). Losses at the gene ends were 8 bases for V and 9 bases for J; bases not matched to a gene: 9.

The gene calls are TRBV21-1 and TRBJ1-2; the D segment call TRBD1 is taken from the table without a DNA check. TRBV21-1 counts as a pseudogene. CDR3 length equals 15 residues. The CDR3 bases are TGTGCCAGCAGCCCTTGCTTAGGGGGCAACTATGGCTACACCTTC. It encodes CASSPCLGGNYGYTF.

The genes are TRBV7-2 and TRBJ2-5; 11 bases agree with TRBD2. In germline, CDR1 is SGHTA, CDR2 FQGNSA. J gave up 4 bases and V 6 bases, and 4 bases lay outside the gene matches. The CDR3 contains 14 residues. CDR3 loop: CASRSTSGVETQYF. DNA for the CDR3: TGTGCCAGCAGGTCGACTAGCGGGGTAGAGACCCAGTACTTC. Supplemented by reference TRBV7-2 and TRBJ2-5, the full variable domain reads GAGVSQSPSNKVTEKGKDVELRCDPISGHTALYWYRQSLGQGLEFLIYFQGNSAPDKSGLPSDRFSAERTGGSVSTLTIQRTQQEDSAVYLCASRSTSGVETQYFGPGTRLLVL.